The entry that follows covers one TCR beta chain sequence. The data belong to a study of identical twins. Everyone who donated was a healthy Caucasian. CDR1 is KGHSH, CDR2 LQKENI, per germline. The ends lost 1 base at V and 3 bases at J; junction bases unmatched: 12. CDR3 length: 17 amino acids. A template switching step contributed a universal primer site, while unique molecular identifiers were present in the cDNA. TCRdb redid the calling of the 5' RACE reads with MiXCR, one entry per CDR3 protein. The profile shows hundreds of thousands of distinct CDR3 sequences, around 6% of them singletons. The chain links TRBV18 to TRBJ2-7, with 7 bases aligning to TRBD1. The receptor comes from a man younger than 30 in good health. The sample comprised naive T cells sorted from blood. CDR3 loop: CASSPLTGDPGYYEQYF. In DNA, the CDR3 is TGTGCCAGCTCACCACTCACAGGGGACCCGGGGTACTACGAGCAGTACTTC.